This passage covers 30 T cell receptor beta chains from one sample sequenced in a study of regulatory T cells in long-lasting Graves disease. In building TCR beta libraries, iRepertoire HTBI primers were used together with Arm-PCR of CDR3 regions. TCRdb redid the calling of the multiplex PCR reads with MiXCR, one entry per CDR3 protein. The table shows 360,000 or so distinct CDR3 sequences, with roughly 23% occurring only once. Time point specified: persistent/refractory GD, antithyroid drugs over 5 years with positive TRAb. Construction of the TCR library relied on RNA isolated from PBMCs. The sequencing used peripheral blood mononuclear cells (PBMCs), collected when the disease was refractory, from a patient treated with antithyroid drugs. These receptors were obtained from a middle-aged woman with Graves disease.

The chain couples TRBV10-3 to TRBJ2-7, with 15 nucleotides matching TRBD2. This CDR3 is 16 amino acids long. Unmatched junction bases numbered 5, after V lost 2 bases and J lost 6 bases. Germline CDR1 ENHRY, CDR2 SYGVKD. The CDR3 bases are TGTGCCATCAGTGAGCCGGGACTAGCGGGAGGAGGCGAGCAGTACTTC. This codes for CAISEPGLAGGGEQYF.

This clonotype has a handful of counts. The chain employs TRBV30 and TRBJ1-1, with D possibly TRBD1 on 6 matching bases. This CDR3 spans 14 amino acids. The germline V gene encodes CDR1 GTSNPN and CDR2 SVGIG (reference sequence). The ends were cut back, 0 bases at V and 0 bases at J, with 8 bases in the middle. CDR3 residues: CAWSVQGLNTEAFF. In DNA, the CDR3 is TGTGCCTGGAGTGTACAGGGATTGAACACTGAAGCTTTCTTT.

This clonotype was counted only a few times. Here the CDR3 DNA reads TGCGCCAGCAGCCAAGTTGGTGGAAGGATTGGGGGGTTGGAGACCCAGTACTTC. This codes for CASSQVGGRIGGLETQYF. V usage is TRBV4-1 and J usage is TRBJ2-5, with D perhaps TRBD2 (6 bases). The CDR3 length is 18 residues. V was pared by 1 base and J by 5 bases, with 23 bases between. Per germline, CDR1 MGHRA and CDR2 YSYEKL.

Ten or more counts support this clonotype. The rearrangement links TRBV28 to TRBJ2-5; D uncertain. Deletions cut 5 bases from V and 4 bases from J, with 14 bases between. This CDR3 region has 14 residues. Per the germline V gene, CDR1 is MDHEN and CDR2 is SYDVKM. The chain's CDR3 is CASSLISDIETQYF. Written as DNA, the CDR3 is TGTGCCAGCAGTCTCATCTCAGATATAGAGACCCAGTACTTC.

This clonotype occurred many times. This chain links TRBV28 with TRBJ1-6; D may be TRBD1 (6 bases). Between the trimmed V and J ends, which lost 3 bases and 7 bases, there was a span of 16 bases. This CDR3 comprises 16 residues. CDR1 and CDR2 from the germline V gene are MDHEN and SYDVKM. The CDR3 loop is CASSLQLGHSNSPLHF. In DNA form, the CDR3 reads TGTGCCAGCAGTTTGCAACTGGGACACAGCAATTCACCCCTCCACTTT.

The sample holds many counts of this clonotype. The chain links TRBV28 to TRBJ2-7; 7 positions agree with TRBD1. This CDR3 has 13 residues. The trim removed 6 bases at V and 3 bases at J, leaving 5 bases unmatched. Germline CDR1 MDHEN, CDR2 SYDVKM. The CDR3 sequence: CASSGTARYEQYF. The CDR3 DNA reads TGTGCCAGCAGCGGGACAGCCCGCTACGAGCAGTACTTC.

The J gene is TRBJ2-3, the V gene TRBV6-5, with D maybe TRBD1 (5 bases). CDR3 length: 14 amino acids. Per germline, CDR1 MNHEY and CDR2 SVGAGI. Trimming removed 2 bases from V and 4 bases from J, with 10 bases in between. CDR3 protein: CASSYAGSADTQYF. In DNA form, the CDR3 reads TGTGCCAGCAGTTACGCAGGGTCCGCAGATACGCAGTATTTT.

J is TRBJ2-7 and V is TRBV30; no definite D call. Germline V gene data show CDR1 as GTSNPN and CDR2 as SVGIG (reference sequence). V was pared by 0 bases and J by 2 bases, with 5 bases between. The CDR3 sequence is 12 residues long. In DNA form, the CDR3 reads TGTGCCTGGAGTGTAGCGCCCTACGAGCAGTACTTC. Translating it yields CAWSVAPYEQYF.

The chain uses TRBV5-6 and TRBJ2-7, with D unresolved. The germline V gene encodes CDR1 SGHDT and CDR2 YYEEEE. This CDR3 has 13 residues. V lost 1 base, J lost 3 bases, and 8 bases lay in between. The CDR3 sequence is CASSLSNFYEQYF. In nucleotides, the CDR3 is TGTGCCAGCAGCTTGAGTAATTTCTACGAGCAGTACTTC.

The chain recombines TRBV5-1 with TRBJ2-1; TRBD2 is a possible D gene (6 bases). Looked up from germline, CDR1 is SGHRS and CDR2 is YFSETQ. V dropped 7 bases and J dropped 2 bases, with 16 bases sitting between them. The CDR3 is 15 amino acids. The CDR3: CASSRAGSPYNEQFF. The CDR3 DNA is TGCGCCAGCTCTAGAGCGGGCTCCCCCTACAATGAGCAGTTCTTC.

In this sample, this clonotype turned up once. V is TRBV28 and J is TRBJ2-3; 11 bases are shared with TRBD2. Germline V gene sequence: CDR1 MDHEN, CDR2 SYDVKM. The CDR3 has 16 residues. The trim removed 6 bases at V and 0 bases at J, leaving 5 bases unmatched. The CDR3 DNA is TGTGCCAGCAGCCAATGGACTAGCGGGAGCACAGATACGCAGTATTTT. Protein sequence: CASSQWTSGSTDTQYF. Looking up the rest from reference TRBV28 and TRBJ2-3 gives the full variable domain: DVKVTQSSRYLVKRTGEKVFLECVQDMDHENMFWYRQDPGLGLRLIYFSYDVKMKEKGDIPEGYSVSREKKERFSLILESASTNQTSMYLCASSQWTSGSTDTQYFGPGTRLTVL.

A word on this clonotype: A much larger clone differs from this one at a single base, so this may be a read error. The chain links TRBV7-9 to TRBJ1-4, with D perhaps TRBD1 (6 bases). Germline lookup yields CDR1 SEHNR and CDR2 FQNEAQ (reference sequence). CDR3 length: 12 amino acids. V shed 11 bases and J shed 7 bases, with 14 bases lying between them. In DNA, the CDR3 is TGTGCCGCAAGGGGGTCCGGTGAAAAACTGTTTTTT. This encodes CAARGSGEKLFF.

This chain uses TRBV6-2 or TRBV6-3 with TRBJ1-2; 8 nucleotides match TRBD1. The germline V gene has CDR1 MNHEY and CDR2 SVGEGT. The junction had 5 bases not matched to a gene; V was cut back by 5 bases and J by 0 bases. The CDR3 covers 15 residues. DNA for the CDR3: TGTGCCAGCAGTGAGGGGGACAGGCCTAACTATGGCTACACCTTC. It yields the protein CASSEGDRPNYGYTF.

The rearrangement links TRBV27 to TRBJ1-5; the D is unclear. Germline V gene data show CDR1 as MNHEY and CDR2 as SMNVEV (reference sequence). The CDR3 contains 15 residues. The ends were cut back, 5 bases at V and 2 bases at J, with 13 bases in the middle. Written as DNA, the CDR3 is TGTGCCAGCAGTCCAGTGGGGATGGGCAATCAGCCCCAGCATTTT. Protein: CASSPVGMGNQPQHF.

A few counts support this clonotype. The chain joins TRBV7-2 to TRBJ2-7, with 11 bases that match TRBD1. The V gene end was trimmed by 4 bases and the J gene end by 8 bases; junction bases not matched to a gene: 10. The CDR3 length is 15 residues. Germline CDR1 SGHTA, CDR2 FQGNSA. In DNA form, the CDR3 reads TGTGCCAGCAGCTACCCTGGGACAGGGGGTTTCAAGCAGTACTTC. It translates to CASSYPGTGGFKQYF. Based on the CDR3 plus reference TRBV7-2 and TRBJ2-7, the full variable domain is GAGVSQSPSNKVTEKGKDVELRCDPISGHTALYWYRQSLGQGLEFLIYFQGNSAPDKSGLPSDRFSAERTGGSVSTLTIQRTQQEDSAVYLCASSYPGTGGFKQYFGPGTRLTVT.

This clonotype was counted at least ten times. V is TRBV29-1 and J is TRBJ2-7; unclear D gene. This CDR3 is 11 amino acids long. V shed 6 bases and J shed 2 bases, with 8 bases lying between them. Germline CDR1 SQVTM, CDR2 ANQGSEA. The CDR3, as DNA: TGCAGCGTACGTGACACCTACGAGCAGTACTTC. This gives the protein CSVRDTYEQYF.

Of note for this clonotype: This may stem from a read error, because a much larger clone lies one nucleotide away. The chain couples TRBV11-2 to TRBJ2-6, with TRBD2 identical over 7 bases. CDR1 is SGHAT and CDR2 is FQNNGV in the germline V gene. This CDR3 is built from 17 residues. With 4 bases clipped from V and 2 bases from J, the junction kept 8 bases outside the gene matches. DNA of the CDR3: TGTGCCAGCAGCTCCTTTCGGGACTACCCTGGGGCCAACGTCCTGACTTTC. Its translation is CASSSFRDYPGANVLTF.

With regard to this clonotype: A single base separates this from a much larger clone, so it may be a read error. The CDR3 carries no conserved terminal phenylalanine or tryptophan, so it likely arises from a read error. This sequence joins TRBV20-1 and TRBJ2-5; D may be TRBD2 (6 bases). Per the germline V gene, CDR1 is DFQATT and CDR2 is SNEGSKA (reference sequence). The CDR3 length is 12 residues. Trimming took 6 bases from V and 1 from J, leaving 9 bases between them. The CDR3 nucleotides read TGCAGTGCCCCCGGGGGCCAAGAGACCCAGTACCTC. This sequence encodes CSAPGGQETQYL.

The rearrangement joins TRBV5-1 to TRBJ1-1, with D tentatively TRBD1 (5 bases). CDR3 size: 12 residues. Per germline, CDR1 SGHRS and CDR2 YFSETQ. V was pared by 5 bases and J by 5 bases, with 10 bases between. This chain's CDR3 is CASRWGKTEAFF. The CDR3 region has the DNA TGCGCCAGCAGGTGGGGGAAAACTGAAGCTTTCTTT.

The sample holds many counts of this clonotype. This chain links TRBV28 with TRBJ1-1, with D possibly matching TRBD1 (6 bases). Trimming took off 5 bases at V and 10 bases at J, with 14 bases between the two ends. CDR3 size: 12 residues. Germline CDR1 is MDHEN and CDR2 is SYDVKM. As DNA, the CDR3 is TGTGCCAGCAGTCTCCACAGGGTTCCAGCTTTCTTT. Encoded protein: CASSLHRVPAFF.

The chain carries TRBV2 and TRBJ2-1; D not certain. V lost 9 bases to trimming and J lost 7 bases, with 10 bases between them. CDR3 size: 11 residues. Germline lookup yields CDR1 SNHLY and CDR2 FYNNEI. The CDR3 sequence: CASREANEQFF. In DNA form, the CDR3 reads TGTGCCAGTCGAGAAGCTAATGAGCAGTTCTTC.

This clonotype was picked up many times. V and J are TRBV28 and TRBJ1-6, with a weak D call TRBD1 (6 bases). CDR1 is MDHEN, CDR2 SYDVKM, per germline. Trimming took 11 bases from V and 8 from J, leaving 16 bases between them. This CDR3 comprises 13 residues. The CDR3 region has the DNA TGTGCCTCGGTTTACAGGGCTTATTCACCCCTCCACTTT. As protein: CASVYRAYSPLHF.

The chain joins TRBV29-1 to TRBJ2-5, with D possibly TRBD1 on 6 matching bases. Germline V CDR1 and CDR2: SQVTM, ANQGSEA. The CDR3 is 12 residues long. V gave up 8 bases and J gave up 5 bases, with 15 bases separating them. CDR3 protein: CSLAGADETQYF. The CDR3 nucleotides read TGCAGCCTTGCAGGGGCCGATGAGACCCAGTACTTC.

This clonotype was seen many times. This chain uses TRBV12-3 or TRBV12-4 with TRBJ1-5; D is unclear. The ends were cut back, 4 bases at V and 6 bases at J, with 19 bases in the middle. CDR3 length: 16 amino acids. The CDR3 DNA is TGTGCCAGCAGTTCACTGGGCCAGCTCAAGGTTCAGCCCCAGCATTTT. Protein sequence: CASSSLGQLKVQPQHF.

This clonotype was observed many times. V is TRBV27 and J is TRBJ1-1; TRBD1 matches at 7 bases. The CDR3 runs 14 residues. The germline gives CDR1 MNHEY, CDR2 SMNVEV (reference sequence). V lost 9 bases and J lost 4; bases outside the gene matches: 11. The chain's CDR3 is CASRFLGGGTEAFF. The CDR3, as DNA: TGTGCCAGTCGATTTCTAGGGGGCGGCACTGAAGCTTTCTTT.

This clonotype was seen at least ten times. The J gene is TRBJ2-2, the V gene TRBV28, with D perhaps TRBD2 (5 bases). Trimming removed 8 bases at V and 5 bases at J, with 15 bases between. This CDR3 has 14 residues. Per germline, CDR1 MDHEN and CDR2 SYDVKM. The CDR3 nucleotides are TGTGCCAGCCTCCCCGGACTCCGTACCGGGGAGCTGTTTTTT. It yields the protein CASLPGLRTGELFF.

This clonotype has only a few counts. The V gene is TRBV28, the J gene TRBJ1-2, with TRBD1 matching over 9 bases. The CDR3 extends over 16 amino acids. Germline-derived CDR1 and CDR2 are MDHEN and SYDVKM. The V segment lost 6 bases and the J segment 5 bases; nucleotides outside the gene matches: 13. CDR3 coding DNA: TGTGCCAGCAGCGCTTATAGAACAGGGGGCGGGTATGGCTACACCTTC. Translated, it gives CASSAYRTGGGYGYTF.

The chain employs TRBV30 and TRBJ1-1; D is uncertain. The V and J ends lost 0 bases and 2 bases respectively, with 7 bases between them. Germline CDR1 GTSNPN, CDR2 SVGIG (reference sequence). The CDR3 contains 13 residues. The CDR3 reads CAWSVTENTEAFF. As DNA, the CDR3 is TGTGCCTGGAGTGTAACAGAAAACACTGAAGCTTTCTTT.

The rearrangement uses TRBV20-1 and TRBJ1-5, with TRBD1 as a possible D gene (6 bases). There are 14 residues in the CDR3. Trimming took 5 bases from V and 4 from J, leaving 15 bases between them. The germline V gene has CDR1 DFQATT and CDR2 SNEGSKA (reference sequence). The DNA of the CDR3 is TGCAGTGCTCGACAGACAGGCCTTAATCAGCCCCAGCATTTT. Translation: CSARQTGLNQPQHF.

This clonotype was detected a few times. The CDR3 nucleotides read TGTGCCAGTAGAGCGGGACAGGGTAGGACCGGGGAGCTGTTTTTT. It specifies CASRAGQGRTGELFF. This chain joins TRBV19 and TRBJ2-2; 9 bases fit TRBD1. The V gene's germline CDR1 is LNHDA and CDR2 SQIVND (reference sequence). V was clipped by 6 bases and J by 5 bases; unmatched bases: 7. The CDR3 sequence is 15 residues long. Full variable domain (outside the CDR3, taken from reference TRBV19 and TRBJ2-2): DGGITQSPKYLFRKEGQNVTLSCEQNLNHDAMYWYRQDPGQGLRLIYYSQIVNDFQKGDIAEGYSVSREKKESFPLTVTSAQKNPTAFYLCASRAGQGRTGELFFGEGSRLTVL.